Described below is a single T cell receptor (beta chain) sequence and its context. Its specific antigen is unknown. One base away there is no much larger clone; base qualities are not given. The record originates from a study of blood T cells in healthy people across ages (dated by TCRdb to between 2015 and 2017). With respect to the entire study: In model experiments, template switching captured about one uniquely barcoded TCR beta cDNA molecule for every two T cells. Using deep sequencing normalized with unique cDNA molecular identifiers, the study measured how TCR beta repertoire diversity changes with age. The donors were split into four age groups: young (average 16 years), middle-aged (39), aged (approximately 60) and long-lived (82). Using the same blood draw, the study looked at two additional independent replicas of 1 million unique cDNA reads for two donors, one aged 18 to 29 and the other aged 80 or older.

What the work shows at the level of the full study, not this receptor alone: A strong correlation was found between observed TCR beta diversity and the percentage of naive T cells measured by flow cytometry. Because donor CMV infection status was unknown, age-related changes in expanded clonotypes were potentially confounded. Since profiling was done on bulk unsorted PBMCs, naive and antigen-experienced compartments could not be conclusively compared. Total diversity estimates from one million sequenced T cells were considered lower bounds and underestimates. Compared with the aged group, more naive CD4+ T cells, fewer expanded clones and increased TCR diversity were shown by the long-lived group, suggesting age selection. As age increased, observed TCR beta diversity per million T cells dropped in a roughly linear way, and a significant reduction was already evident by age about 40.

Library preparation used 5' RACE. TCRdb lists the instrument as Illumina HiSeq 2500. A second PCR of roughly 7 to 11 cycles was performed with a sample-barcoded 5' primer and a J-beta primer mix. A template-switch 5' adaptor carrying 12 random nucleotides introduced a unique molecular identifier onto each TCR beta cDNA molecule. Each sample yielded at least 3 million CDR3-containing paired-end reads. All of the RNA was converted into first-strand cDNA using the Mint cDNA synthesis kit, with a TRBC-specific oligonucleotide serving as the primer. Following uracil-DNA glycosylase treatment, a first 18-cycle PCR with universal primers M1SS and BC2_uni_R was performed on all cDNA. On the study's bioinformatics: Each sample was normalized by randomly selecting 1 million high-quality reads, each carrying a distinct molecular identifier. Reads sharing molecular identifiers were discarded rather than binned into consensus sequences. CDR3 identification, clonotype clustering and error correction used MiTCR with a Q25 quality threshold and the strictest error-elimination algorithm. Lower-bound total TCR beta diversity was estimated with a nonparametric unseen species model using Euler transformation. TCRdb passed the public sequencing reads through fastp at Q25 and MiXCR, retaining productive beta sequences. When rows share a CDR3 protein, they turn into one entry using the most common DNA and genes. None of the V and J calls come from the authors' own analysis; TCRdb made them. This sample is represented by roughly 1 million distinct CDR3 sequences; roughly 24% of them were singletons. 0.65% to 0.75% of the sample lies in the top ten.

Measured from the cysteine to the phenylalanine, the CDR3 is 14 residues long. Kept here is only the CDR3 DNA, which spans 42 bases and is read in frame from base 1. Cut back by 0 bases and 5 bases, the V and J ends lie 8 bases apart. The donors were under 40 Caucasian individuals from Russia, aged roughly 6 to 100 years, who were systemically healthy. Ten milliliters of peripheral blood were drawn from each donor into EDTA-treated Vacutainer tubes. Ficoll-Paque density-gradient centrifugation was used to isolate PBMCs, with at least 7 million per sample. Trizol reagent was used to extract total RNA from PBMCs, with at least 6 micrograms per sample. For every donor, flow cytometry on a PBMC aliquot measured the percentage of naive CD45RAhigh/CD27high T cells. The same specimen was also included in a second study, on T cells of mothers and their children. Per the second study: The donors were nine systemically healthy Caucasian individuals, made up of three mothers and their six children. cDNA synthesis used all of the extracted RNA, with approximately 1.4 ug of RNA in each 15 ul reaction. Sample barcodes and 2-4 random nucleotides were added via the M1S primer in the second PCR. Over 9.5 million TCR beta CDR3 reads were obtained for each mother, and 2.5 million to 3 million reads were obtained for each child. Thymic selection shapes the output of TCR recombination in a similar way in related and unrelated pairs, and inherited differences have a minor effect. Normalized repertoire overlap was always slightly but never significantly higher in related than unrelated mother-child pairs. No persistent microchimeric T cell clones were found, with a detection sensitivity of roughly 100 clones per million clonotypes. In the study, deep NGS was used to compare the TCR beta repertoires of mothers and children, and features distinguishing related mother-child pairs from unrelated individuals were sought. The mean age was around 40 +/- 4 years for the mothers and around 11 +/- 4 years for the children. After adapter ligation was performed with NEBNext reagents, the libraries were sequenced on an Illumina HiSeq 2000 with 100+100 nt paired-end reads. To prevent cross-contamination, the mother and child libraries were prepared one month apart and sequenced in separate runs. For each donor, between about 500,000 and 2,100,000 distinct TCR beta clonotypes were identified. Naive TCR beta clonotypes were estimated from low-frequency clonotypes matched to each donor's FACS-determined naive share, without sorting.

The sequenced sample consisted of blood. The receptor comes from a girl aged 2-10 years in good health. The chain is assembled from TRBV12-3 or TRBV12-4 and TRBJ2-1, with the D gene uncertain. For the CDR3, the sequence is CASSLAPRNNEQFF. The DNA sequence is as follows: TGTGCCAGCAGTTTAGCGCCCAGAAACAATGAGCAGTTCTTC.